This TCR beta chain was sequenced during a study of regulatory T cells in long-lasting Graves disease. Study background: Persistence in Graves' disease denoted antithyroid drug use beyond 5 years alongside positive TSH receptor antibodies. Study observations and caveats: Newly diagnosed patients had higher TCR diversity than persistent Graves' patients did. Accuracy may have been reduced by the small sample size.

The CDR3 runs to 14 residues. Deletions cut 6 bases from V and 2 bases from J, with 14 bases between. The authors built TCR beta libraries using iRepertoire HTBI primers and Arm-PCR of CDR3 regions. Each CDR3 protein gets one entry after TCRdb re-called the multiplex PCR reads with MiXCR. The sample includes a few hundred thousand distinct CDR3 sequences, 20% to 25% of them seen just once. Time point noted: persistent/refractory GD, antithyroid drugs over 5 years with positive TRAb. RNA extracted from PBMCs served as the sequencing template. Each patient gave 7 to 9 milliliters of EDTA-anticoagulated peripheral blood. To note about this clonotype: Its antigen remains unknown.

The chain recombines TRBV12-3 or TRBV12-4 with TRBJ2-7; D is possibly TRBD2 (5 bases). This receptor was obtained from a female donor with Graves disease. The sample was peripheral blood mononuclear cells (PBMCs), taken when the disease was refractory, from a patient treated with antithyroid drugs. The CDR3 nucleotides are TGTGCCAGCAGCTACCGGGCCGGGGCCTACGAGCAGTACTTC. Amino acid sequence: CASSYRAGAYEQYF.